The clone carrying this TCR beta chain was seen only a few times. The antigen is not known. This record belongs to a study of T cells in tuberculosis. Overall study findings and caveats: Smaller distances to GMM-specific TCRs suggested their expansion in active tuberculosis. The TCR-beta difference was not significant; alpha differences partly reflected length.

Libraries were prepared by immunoSEQ multiplex PCR; TCRdb keeps only in-frame clonotypes and omits some of them. The sample records about 31,000 clones, 95% to 97% being singletons. The V gene's germline CDR1 is SGHRS and CDR2 YFSETQ. V shed 0 bases and J 10 bases; nucleotides not matched to a gene: 5. The CDR3 covers 15 residues. The TCR was taken from a donor aged 10 to 29 with latent tuberculosis or without tuberculosis infection. The source material was PBMCs. The chain carries TRBV5-1 and TRBJ1-4, with 11 bases that match TRBD1. This chain's CDR3 is CASSLVGQGDSKLFF. CDR3 bases: TGCGCCAGCAGCTTGGTGGGACAGGGGGATTCAAAACTGTTTTTT.